The rows below give T cell receptor beta chains drawn from one sample of a study of lung T cells in sarcoidosis with Löfgren's syndrome. TCRdb recomputed calls from the reads with MiXCR, one row per CDR3 protein. The top ten hold 2.3% of the sample, which has tens of thousands of distinct CDR3 sequences, 20% to 25% seen once. The sequencing input was CD4+ T cells from PBMCs. All receptors derive from a human donor with sarcoidosis (Löfgren's syndrome or another form), or a control subject (not recorded which). CDR3s include the opening cysteine and the closing phenylalanine or tryptophan. Each record gives: D gene, V gene, J gene, clone size, CDR3 protein, CDR3 DNA. A D gene is named only where the DNA matches it firmly. Expanded clones are given a class, and other clones once, few, many or no size at all.

D: TRBD2; V: TRBV5-1; J: TRBJ2-3; size: NA; CDR3: CASSNRGGPDTQYF; DNA: TGCGCCAGCAGCAACCGGGGGGGCCCAGATACGCAGTATTTT
D: NA; V: TRBV5-8; J: TRBJ2-5; size: NA; CDR3: CASSYGTGKGQETQYF; DNA: TGTGCCAGCAGCTATGGCACAGGGAAAGGGCAAGAGACCCAGTACTTC
D: NA; V: TRBV5-1; J: TRBJ2-1; size: NA; CDR3: CASSLDAWRDNEQFF; DNA: TGCGCCAGCAGCTTGGACGCCTGGCGGGACAATGAGCAGTTCTTC
D: NA; V: TRBV27; J: TRBJ2-2; size: NA; CDR3: CASSWRSANTGELFF; DNA: TGTGCCAGCAGCTGGCGCAGCGCGAACACCGGAGAGCTGTTTTTT
D: TRBD1; V: TRBV10-3; J: TRBJ1-2; size: many; CDR3: CAIRPSGTGDGYTF; DNA: TGTGCCATCAGACCAAGCGGGACAGGGGATGGCTACACCTTC
D: NA; V: TRBV3-1; J: TRBJ1-2; size: few; CDR3: CASSRWDFNYGYTF; DNA: TGTGCCAGCAGCCGGTGGGACTTTAACTATGGCTACACCTTC
D: TRBD1; V: TRBV7-2; J: TRBJ2-2; size: many; CDR3: CASRPGTENTGELFF; DNA: TGTGCCAGCAGGCCCGGGACAGAGAACACCGGGGAGCTGTTTTTT
D: NA; V: TRBV7-8; J: TRBJ1-1; size: NA; CDR3: CASSRAEQDTEAFF; DNA: TGTGCCAGCAGCCGAGCCGAGCAGGACACTGAAGCTTTCTTT
D: TRBD1; V: TRBV19; J: TRBJ2-3; size: few; CDR3: CASSTTGRTDTQYF; DNA: TGTGCCAGTAGTACGACAGGGCGCACAGATACGCAGTATTTT
D: TRBD2; V: TRBV6-1; J: TRBJ2-7; size: many; CDR3: CASTKGTSGYEQYF; DNA: TGTGCCAGCACCAAAGGGACTAGCGGGTACGAGCAGTACTTC
D: NA; V: TRBV12-3/TRBV12-4; J: TRBJ2-2; size: NA; CDR3: CASSRDSPNTGELFF; DNA: TGTGCCAGCAGTCGAGACAGCCCGAACACCGGGGAGCTGTTTTTT
D: TRBD1; V: TRBV5-4; J: TRBJ1-6; size: NA; CDR3: CASSRDRKNSPLHF; DNA: TGTGCCAGCAGCCGGGACAGAAAAAATTCACCCCTCCACTTT
D: TRBD2; V: TRBV30; J: TRBJ2-1; size: NA; CDR3: CAWSVRLAYEQFF; DNA: TGTGCCTGGAGTGTACGACTAGCGTATGAGCAGTTCTTC
D: TRBD1; V: TRBV6-1; J: TRBJ1-2; size: many; CDR3: CASSKQGNYGYTF; DNA: TGTGCCAGCAGTAAACAGGGGAACTATGGCTACACCTTC
D: TRBD1; V: TRBV12-3/TRBV12-4; J: TRBJ2-6; size: many; CDR3: CASRTDRGSGANVLTF; DNA: TGTGCCAGCCGTACGGACAGGGGGTCTGGGGCCAACGTCCTGACTTTC
D: NA; V: TRBV7-2; J: TRBJ1-4; size: many; CDR3: CASSLTGSTNEKLFF; DNA: TGTGCCAGCAGCCTCACAGGTTCAACTAATGAAAAACTGTTTTTT
D: NA; V: TRBV12-3/TRBV12-4; J: TRBJ1-6; size: many; CDR3: CASSSQHRDSPLHF; DNA: TGTGCCAGCAGCTCCCAACATAGGGATTCACCCCTCCACTTT
D: NA; V: TRBV28; J: TRBJ1-5; size: many; CDR3: CASNRGIPNQPQHF; DNA: TGTGCCAGCAATCGGGGGATCCCCAATCAGCCCCAGCATTTT
D: TRBD1; V: TRBV2; J: TRBJ2-1; size: few; CDR3: CASDRVNNEQFF; DNA: TGTGCCAGCGACAGGGTCAACAATGAGCAGTTCTTC
D: NA; V: TRBV20-1; J: TRBJ1-2; size: many; CDR3: CSAREEGGKGGYTF; DNA: TGCAGTGCTAGAGAGGAGGGGGGCAAGGGTGGCTACACCTTC
D: NA; V: TRBV12-3/TRBV12-4; J: TRBJ2-6; size: many; CDR3: CASSSQPGANVLTF; DNA: TGTGCCAGCAGTTCCCAACCTGGGGCCAACGTCCTGACTTTC
D: NA; V: TRBV18; J: TRBJ2-1; size: many; CDR3: CASSPMGIYNEQFF; DNA: TGTGCCAGCTCACCGATGGGGATATACAATGAGCAGTTCTTC
D: TRBD2; V: TRBV15; J: TRBJ2-5; size: many; CDR3: CATSRGLAGARSETQYF; DNA: TGTGCCACCAGCCGAGGATTAGCGGGAGCCCGGTCAGAGACCCAGTACTTC
D: NA; V: TRBV27; J: TRBJ2-7; size: many; CDR3: CASSIPGEVEQYF; DNA: TGTGCCAGCAGTATTCCCGGCGAGGTGGAGCAGTACTTC
D: TRBD2; V: TRBV28; J: TRBJ2-5; size: many; CDR3: CASSPPSGSMETQYF; DNA: TGTGCCAGCAGTCCTCCTAGCGGGAGTATGGAGACCCAGTACTTC
D: TRBD2; V: TRBV6-1; J: TRBJ2-3; size: many; CDR3: CASSYSGGPTDTQYF; DNA: TGTGCCAGCAGCTATAGCGGGGGACCCACAGATACGCAGTATTTT
D: NA; V: TRBV2; J: TRBJ2-1; size: many; CDR3: CASTSSTLSYNEQFF; DNA: TGTGCCAGCACCAGCAGCACGTTATCCTACAATGAGCAGTTCTTC
D: NA; V: TRBV10-3; J: TRBJ2-1; size: few; CDR3: CAISPGANTGEQFF; DNA: TGTGCCATCTCCCCGGGGGCCAACACGGGCGAGCAGTTCTTC
D: TRBD2; V: TRBV29-1; J: TRBJ2-5; size: NA; CDR3: CSVGTSGWETQYF; DNA: TGCAGCGTGGGGACTAGCGGATGGGAGACCCAGTACTTC
D: NA; V: TRBV19; J: TRBJ2-7; size: NA; CDR3: CASSDMTAHEQYF; DNA: TGTGCCAGTAGTGACATGACAGCTCACGAGCAGTACTTC